A selection of T cell receptor beta chains follows, all from one sample in a study of CD8 T cells in Susac syndrome. TCRdb called the immunoSEQ multiplex PCR reads again in MiXCR, with one record for every CDR3 protein. The table lists under 200,000 distinct CDR3 sequences, 85% to 95% of them singletons. The sample comprised CD8+ T cells from PBMCs. Receptor source: a human donor with multiple sclerosis. The CDR3 runs from the conserved cysteine through the conserved F or W. The D gene is left open where the match is weak.

d_gene,v_gene,j_gene,CDR3aa,CDR3nt
NA,TRBV5-1,TRBJ2-7,CASSAHGEQYF,TGCGCCAGCAGCGCCCACGGCGAGCAGTACTTC
NA,TRBV18,TRBJ2-7,CASSPSASYEQYF,TGTGCCAGCTCACCATCCGCCTCCTACGAGCAGTACTTC
TRBD2,TRBV9,TRBJ2-1,CASSDRTSGYNEQFF,TGTGCCAGCAGCGATAGGACTAGCGGGTACAATGAGCAGTTCTTC
NA,TRBV7-9,TRBJ2-4,CASRPGTGNIQYF,TGTGCCAGCCGACCCGGGACGGGAAACATTCAGTACTTC
NA,TRBV20-1,TRBJ2-7,CSAPGVNEQYF,TGCAGTGCCCCGGGGGTAAACGAGCAGTACTTC
NA,TRBV25-1,TRBJ1-5,CASSEIGSHQPQHF,TGTGCCAGCAGTGAAATAGGGTCGCATCAGCCCCAGCATTTT
NA,TRBV6-1,TRBJ2-3,CASGVYSANRDTQYF,TGTGCCAGCGGAGTCTATTCTGCGAACCGGGATACGCAGTATTTT
NA,TRBV9,TRBJ2-7,CASSVAPSQTYEQYF,TGTGCCAGCAGCGTAGCTCCCAGTCAGACCTACGAGCAGTACTTC
TRBD1,TRBV28,TRBJ2-5,CASSLGQTNRETQYF,TGTGCCAGCAGCTTGGGACAGACGAACCGAGAGACCCAGTACTTC
NA,TRBV15,TRBJ2-7,CATSSGGTGSYEQYF,TGTGCCACCAGCAGCGGGGGAACGGGCTCCTACGAGCAGTACTTC
NA,TRBV24-1,TRBJ1-1,CATASGTGPDTEAFF,TGTGCCACCGCCAGTGGAACAGGGCCCGACACTGAAGCTTTCTTT
TRBD2,TRBV27,TRBJ2-6,CASSLGRGELAGVNGANVLTF,TGTGCCAGCAGTTTAGGTCGCGGGGAACTAGCGGGAGTTAATGGGGCCAACGTCCTGACTTTC
NA,TRBV28,TRBJ1-2,CASSSTGNYGYTF,TGTGCCAGCAGTTCCACGGGGAACTATGGCTACACCTTC
TRBD2,TRBV7-9,TRBJ2-1,CASGPGLAVYEQFF,TGTGCCAGCGGCCCGGGACTAGCAGTCTATGAGCAGTTCTTC
NA,TRBV9,TRBJ2-7,CASSVESNDEQYF,TGTGCCAGCAGCGTAGAGTCTAACGACGAGCAGTACTTC
TRBD1,TRBV20-1,TRBJ1-2,CSAQDRGEFWISGYTF,TGCAGTGCTCAGGACAGGGGGGAGTTCTGGATTTCGGGCTACACCTTC